The 27 T cell receptor beta chains listed next were all sequenced from one sample in a study of CD8 T cells in Susac syndrome. RNA totalling about 0.5 to 1 ug underwent reverse transcription with random hexamers. TCRdb analysed the immunoSEQ multiplex PCR reads with MiXCR anew, one entry per CDR3 protein. The table lists about 150,000 distinct CDR3 sequences, 95% of them singletons. The sequenced sample was CD4+ T cells from PBMCs. All receptors come from a human donor with Susac syndrome.

The CDR3 loop is CASSLPGWQPQHF. The CDR3 DNA reads TGTGCCAGCAGTTTACCCGGGTGGCAGCCCCAGCATTTT. This chain links TRBV28 with TRBJ1-5; no definite D call. The CDR3 extends over 13 amino acids. Germline CDR1 is MDHEN and CDR2 is SYDVKM. The V end was cut by 2 bases, the J end by 7 bases, with 9 bases between.

The chain links TRBV29-1 to TRBJ1-2; D gene unclear. The CDR3 length is 11 residues. CDR1 and CDR2 (germline): SQVTM, ANQGSEA. V dropped 4 bases and J dropped 8 bases, with 11 bases sitting between them. CDR3 residues: CSVVTQAGYTF. In DNA, the CDR3 is TGCAGCGTTGTAACGCAGGCCGGCTACACCTTC.

V and J are TRBV2 and TRBJ2-7; D remains ambiguous. Trimming took 6 bases from V and 2 from J, leaving 11 bases between them. Per the germline V gene, CDR1 is SNHLY and CDR2 is FYNNEI. The CDR3 length is 13 residues. The CDR3 region has the DNA TGTGCCAGCAGAGCACCAGGTCCCTACGAGCAGTACTTC. Translating it yields CASRAPGPYEQYF.

CDR3 sequence reads: CSVASAKFNEQFF. In nucleotides, the CDR3 is TGCAGCGTTGCTTCGGCTAAATTCAATGAGCAGTTCTTC. This chain links TRBV29-1 with TRBJ2-1; D gene unclear. V was shortened by 4 bases and J by 6 bases, with 13 bases between the two germline ends. Germline values: CDR1 SQVTM, CDR2 ANQGSEA. The CDR3 length is 13 residues.

The rearrangement uses TRBV9 and TRBJ1-1; 8 bases are shared with TRBD1. The length of the CDR3 is 14 residues. Germline loops: CDR1 SGDLS, CDR2 YYNGEE. The V gene end was trimmed by 3 bases and the J gene end by 4 bases; junction bases not matched to a gene: 5. The CDR3 is CASSGQDRGTEAFF. The CDR3 DNA reads TGTGCCAGCAGCGGCCAAGACAGGGGCACTGAAGCTTTCTTT. Drawing the rest from reference TRBV9 and TRBJ1-1, the complete variable domain is DSGVTQTPKHLITATGQRVTLRCSPRSGDLSVYWYQQSLDQGLQFLIQYYNGEERAKGNILERFSAQQFPDLHSELNLSSLELGDSALYFCASSGQDRGTEAFFGQGTRLTVV.

This chain uses TRBV3-1 with TRBJ2-2; TRBD2 matches 10 bases. Germline CDR1 reads LGHDT; CDR2 reads YNNKEL (reference sequence). The CDR3 spans 15 residues. With V trimmed by 5 bases and J by 5 bases, 5 bases remained unmatched. CDR3 sequence reads: CASSTSTSGTGELFF. In nucleotides, the CDR3 is TGTGCCAGCAGCACCTCGACTAGCGGGACCGGGGAGCTGTTTTTT.

The DNA of the CDR3 is TGTGCCAGCAGCCGAACCCGGGACAGGGTTGAGGACACCTTC. It codes for CASSRTRDRVEDTF. The chain couples TRBV16 to TRBJ1-2, with TRBD1 matching over 9 bases. J was trimmed by 12 bases and V by 4 bases; bases with no gene match: 12. The CDR3 is 14 amino acids. CDR1 KGHSY and CDR2 FQNENV come from the germline V gene.

This chain connects TRBV6-5 to TRBJ2-1, with 7 bases identical to TRBD1. With V trimmed by 6 bases and J by 15 bases, 11 bases remained unmatched. The CDR3 has 12 residues. The V gene's germline CDR1 is MNHEY and CDR2 SVGAGI. This CDR3 is CASSDISTGWFF. The CDR3 coding sequence is TGTGCCAGCAGCGACATCTCGACAGGGTGGTTCTTC.

The genes are TRBV28 and TRBJ1-2; TRBD1 agrees at 8 bases. CDR1 MDHEN and CDR2 SYDVKM come from the germline V gene. The junction had 9 bases not matched to a gene; V was cut back by 5 bases and J by 4 bases. CDR3 size: 15 residues. The CDR3 DNA reads TGTGCCAGCAGTCCCCGGGGACAGGCGGCCTATGGCTACACCTTC. Its protein is CASSPRGQAAYGYTF.

The chain combines TRBV28 with TRBJ1-2; 7 bases are a match to TRBD1. The CDR3 runs to 12 residues. The trim removed 10 bases at V and 5 bases at J, leaving 7 bases unmatched. The germline gives CDR1 MDHEN, CDR2 SYDVKM. The chain's CDR3 is CATGTAGYGYTF. CDR3 DNA: TGTGCCACCGGGACAGCAGGTTATGGCTACACCTTC.

The chain uses TRBV29-1 and TRBJ1-1; no clear D gene. The V gene's germline CDR1 is SQVTM and CDR2 ANQGSEA. CDR3 length equals 12 residues. This chain's CDR3 is CTAGRSNTEAFF. The CDR3 DNA is TGCACCGCCGGGCGCTCGAACACTGAAGCTTTCTTT. The whole variable domain, filled in from reference TRBV29-1 and TRBJ1-1, reads SAVISQKPSRDICQRGTSLTIQCQVDSQVTMMFWYRQQPGQSLTLIATANQGSEATYESGFVIDKFPISRPNLTFSTLTVSNMSPEDSSIYLCTAGRSNTEAFFGQGTRLTVV.

The rearrangement joins TRBV29-1 to TRBJ2-5; D possibly corresponds to TRBD2 (6 bases). This CDR3 has 13 amino acids. Germline assignment: CDR1 SQVTM and CDR2 ANQGSEA. The ends were cut back, 6 bases at V and 4 bases at J, with 15 bases in the middle. The CDR3 reads CSVAGWRGETQYF. CDR3 bases: TGCAGCGTCGCGGGGTGGCGGGGAGAGACCCAGTACTTC. Full variable domain (outside the CDR3, taken from reference TRBV29-1 and TRBJ2-5): SAVISQKPSRDICQRGTSLTIQCQVDSQVTMMFWYRQQPGQSLTLIATANQGSEATYESGFVIDKFPISRPNLTFSTLTVSNMSPEDSSIYLCSVAGWRGETQYFGPGTRLLVL.

The genes are TRBV7-2 and TRBJ2-3; 10 bases match TRBD2. Germline CDR1 SGHTA, CDR2 FQGNSA. The CDR3 runs to 15 residues. J gave up 5 bases and V 5 bases, and 7 bases lay outside the gene matches. DNA for the CDR3: TGTGCCAGCAGCCCACTAGCGGGAACTCGAGATACGCAGTATTTT. As protein: CASSPLAGTRDTQYF. The full variable domain, in which reference TRBV7-2 and TRBJ2-3 provide the parts outside the CDR3, is GAGVSQSPSNKVTEKGKDVELRCDPISGHTALYWYRQSLGQGLEFLIYFQGNSAPDKSGLPSDRFSAERTGGSVSTLTIQRTQQEDSAVYLCASSPLAGTRDTQYFGPGTRLTVL.

Only one count was recorded for this clonotype. The chain recombines TRBV20-1 with TRBJ2-7; tentatively, D is TRBD1 (6 bases). The CDR3 runs 13 residues. V dropped 8 bases and J dropped 2 bases, with 16 bases sitting between them. Germline CDR1 is DFQATT and CDR2 is SNEGSKA (reference sequence). CDR3 bases: TGCAGTTTACACCGGGACATCGCCTACGAGCAGTACTTC. Translation gives CSLHRDIAYEQYF.

The V gene is TRBV12-3 or TRBV12-4, the J gene TRBJ2-7, with TRBD1 matching over 8 bases. The CDR3 totals 17 residues. The V segment lost 5 bases and the J segment 7 bases; nucleotides outside the gene matches: 19. The CDR3 sequence is CASSPGTGPLAPEEQYF. CDR3 coding DNA: TGTGCCAGCAGTCCCGGGACAGGACCCCTAGCCCCTGAGGAGCAGTACTTC.

The chain has TRBV7-9 and TRBJ2-1, with D hard to call. Trimming took 2 bases from V and 0 from J, leaving 14 bases between them. Germline loops: CDR1 SEHNR, CDR2 FQNEAQ (reference sequence). This CDR3 comprises 17 residues. The CDR3 region has the DNA TGTGCCAGCAGCTTAACCACCTATTCGCGCTCCTACAATGAGCAGTTCTTC. Amino acid sequence: CASSLTTYSRSYNEQFF.

The J gene is TRBJ1-2, the V gene TRBV7-9; possibly TRBD1 for D (5 bases). This CDR3 is built from 14 residues. Per germline, CDR1 SEHNR and CDR2 FQNEAQ (reference sequence). V lost 5 bases and J lost 7, with 17 bases in between. CDR3 coding DNA: TGTGCCAGCAGCCCCGCCGGGGGTAAAGGTGGCTACACCTTC. It translates to CASSPAGGKGGYTF.

This chain uses TRBV12-3 or TRBV12-4 with TRBJ2-1, with 9 bases lining up with TRBD1. V shed 7 bases and J 10 bases; nucleotides not matched to a gene: 14. The length of the CDR3 is 15 residues. This CDR3 reads CASTPQGQGSLEQFF. The DNA for the CDR3 is TGTGCCAGCACCCCTCAGGGACAGGGCTCCCTCGAGCAGTTCTTC.

V usage is TRBV23-1 and J usage is TRBJ1-2; 9 nucleotides align to TRBD1. TRBV23-1 is an open reading frame whose function is uncertain. The CDR3 loop spans 17 amino acids. Trimming at V came to 0 bases and at J to 8 bases, leaving 13 bases not matched to a gene. The CDR3 is CASSQSGLGQGYLGYTF. Written as DNA, the CDR3 is TGCGCCAGCAGTCAATCTGGCCTGGGACAGGGCTACTTAGGCTACACCTTC.

V gene TRBV6-6 combines with J gene TRBJ2-6; D gene uncertain. The germline gives CDR1 MNHNY, CDR2 SVGAGI (reference sequence). With 7 bases removed from V and 3 bases from J, the gap between germline ends came to 16 bases. This CDR3 has 16 residues. The DNA of the CDR3 is TGTGCCAGCAACAATCGCGAGGTGTTTGGGGCCAACGTCCTGACTTTC. Residues: CASNNREVFGANVLTF.

This chain links TRBV27 with TRBJ2-7; weak D call: TRBD2 (6 bases). The length of the CDR3 is 15 residues. From germline, CDR1 is MNHEY and CDR2 SMNVEV (reference sequence). Deletions cut 2 bases from V and 3 bases from J, with 14 bases between. CDR3 bases: TGTGCCAGCAGTTTAAGGGCCCTGGGGGGCTACGAGCAGTACTTC. It is translated as CASSLRALGGYEQYF.

This clonotype occurred once. The gene calls are TRBV7-2 and TRBJ2-5, with D unclear. Germline V gene data show CDR1 as SGHTA and CDR2 as FQGNSA. The CDR3 is 14 residues long. Trimming removed 7 bases at V and 4 bases at J, with 16 bases between. The CDR3 sequence: CASTPPGFGETQYF. The CDR3 bases are TGTGCCAGCACCCCCCCAGGCTTCGGAGAGACCCAGTACTTC.

CDR3 DNA: TGTGCCAGCAACCTAGTCTCGGGACAGATTACAGATACGCAGTATTTT. This encodes CASNLVSGQITDTQYF. This sequence joins TRBV28 and TRBJ2-3, with 7 bases identical to TRBD1. J gave up 3 bases and V 7 bases, and 13 bases lay outside the gene matches. This CDR3 has 16 amino acids. From germline, CDR1 is MDHEN and CDR2 SYDVKM.

The rearrangement links TRBV3-1 to TRBJ2-3; 10 bases are a match to TRBD2. This CDR3 comprises 14 residues. Germline assignment: CDR1 LGHDT and CDR2 YNNKEL (reference sequence). V shed 7 bases, J shed 3 bases, and the junction held 4 bases outside the gene matches. DNA of the CDR3: TGTGCCAGCAAAACTAGCGGGAAAACAGATACGCAGTATTTT. This encodes CASKTSGKTDTQYF.

The chain joins TRBV15 to TRBJ1-4; D uncertain. The CDR3 runs to 15 residues. V lost 2 bases and J lost 7, with 14 bases in between. Germline V gene lookup returns CDR1 LNHNV and CDR2 YYDKDF (reference sequence). The CDR3 reads CATSRLDGEFEKLFF. In nucleotides, the CDR3 is TGTGCCACCAGCAGATTGGACGGTGAATTTGAAAAACTGTTTTTT.

The rearrangement uses TRBV20-1 and TRBJ2-2, with 9 bases aligning to TRBD1. Germline V gene data show CDR1 as DFQATT and CDR2 as SNEGSKA (reference sequence). This CDR3 is built from 15 residues. The V and J ends lost 5 bases and 5 bases, in that order; junction bases with no gene match: 9. The CDR3 sequence: CSAGRDRVETGELFF. The CDR3, as DNA: TGCAGTGCTGGGCGGGACAGGGTCGAAACCGGGGAGCTGTTTTTT.

This rearrangement joins TRBV6-6 to TRBJ1-4; TRBD1 matches 8 bases. Trimming took 6 bases from V and 11 from J; bases not matched to a gene: 5. Germline V gene lookup returns CDR1 MNHNY and CDR2 SVGAGI (reference sequence). The CDR3 covers 12 residues. CDR3 in amino acids: CASSSTGGKLFF. In DNA form, the CDR3 reads TGTGCCAGCAGCTCAACAGGGGGTAAACTGTTTTTT.